Shown below are 19 T cell receptor beta chains from a single sample sequenced in a study of blood T cell repertoires in COVID-19. Sequencing used immunoSEQ multiplex PCR; TCRdb keeps in-frame clones, though not all of them. Of 180,000 or so clones in the sample, around 83% were seen once. The sequencing input was peripheral blood. The receptors come from an older woman with acute or convalescent COVID-19.

This chain uses TRBV19 with TRBJ2-1; perhaps TRBD2 as D (5 bases). This CDR3 is 18 amino acids long. Germline V gene lookup returns CDR1 LNHDA and CDR2 SQIVND (reference sequence). The V end was cut by 5 bases, the J end by 9 bases, with 29 bases between. Here the CDR3 DNA reads TGTGCCAGTAGTGATCTGTCCAGGCTCGGACTCTTCTGGGGTGAGCAGTTCTTC. It encodes CASSDLSRLGLFWGEQFF.

The CDR3 region has the DNA TGTGCCAGCAGCCTAAGACTAGCGGGTTTACAAGAGACCCAGTACTTC. This gives the protein CASSLRLAGLQETQYF. The V gene is TRBV3-1 (or the pseudogene TRBV3-2), the J gene TRBJ2-5, with TRBD2 matching 10 bases. Germline V gives CDR1 LGHDT, CDR2 YNNKEL (reference sequence). The CDR3 contains 16 residues. The J segment lost 2 bases and the V segment lost 4 bases, leaving 7 bases of the junction unmatched.

The chain couples TRBV10-1 to TRBJ2-1; TRBD2 matches at 8 bases. The CDR3 is 16 amino acids. Germline CDR1 reads WNHNN; CDR2 reads SYGVQD (reference sequence). V shed 0 bases and J 7 bases; nucleotides not matched to a gene: 8. This CDR3 is CASSESLIGRGNEQFF. As DNA, the CDR3 is TGCGCCAGCAGTGAGTCACTAATCGGGAGGGGGAATGAGCAGTTCTTC.

The chain links TRBV30 to TRBJ1-2; possibly TRBD1 for D (5 bases). Trimming removed 1 base from V and 1 base from J, with 7 bases in between. This CDR3 has 13 amino acids. Per the germline V gene, CDR1 is GTSNPN and CDR2 is SVGIG (reference sequence). The CDR3 protein is CAWSAGVNYGYTF. The CDR3 DNA reads TGTGCCTGGAGTGCGGGGGTTAACTATGGCTACACCTTC.

The chain has TRBV12-3 or TRBV12-4 and TRBJ2-1; TRBD1 matches 8 bases. The CDR3 length is 12 residues. V dropped 4 bases and J dropped 12; count of bases not matched to a gene: 5. The CDR3 nucleotides read TGTGCCAGCAGTTCAGGGGGCGGAGGGCAGTTCTTC. Translation: CASSSGGGGQFF.

The chain uses TRBV19 and TRBJ2-6, with 8 bases that match TRBD1. J was trimmed by 3 bases and V by 6 bases; bases with no gene match: 1. In germline, CDR1 is LNHDA, CDR2 SQIVND (reference sequence). CDR3 length: 14 residues. The CDR3 coding sequence is TGTGCCAGTAGAGGGACAGGTGGGGCCAACGTCCTGACTTTC. It is translated as CASRGTGGANVLTF.

This chain links TRBV6-6 with TRBJ2-1, with 7 bases matching TRBD2. CDR3 length equals 15 residues. V dropped 2 bases and J dropped 8; count of bases not matched to a gene: 9. Germline V gene sequence: CDR1 MNHNY, CDR2 SVGAGI (reference sequence). In DNA, the CDR3 is TGTGCCAGCAGTTACGGGCGGGAGCCTAGGCATGAGCAGTTCTTC. Its translation: CASSYGREPRHEQFF.

This chain uses TRBV3-1 (or the pseudogene TRBV3-2) with TRBJ2-1, with 8 bases that match TRBD1. The CDR3 loop spans 14 amino acids. V lost 3 bases, J lost 6 bases, and 4 bases stayed unmatched. Germline assignment: CDR1 LGHDT and CDR2 YNNKEL (reference sequence). The CDR3 spells CASSQGDRTNEQFF. The CDR3 DNA reads TGTGCCAGCAGCCAGGGGGACAGGACCAATGAGCAGTTCTTC.

V gene TRBV11-2 combines with J gene TRBJ1-1; weak D call: TRBD1 (6 bases). Per the germline V gene, CDR1 is SGHAT and CDR2 is FQNNGV. V was shortened by 5 bases and J by 4 bases, with 17 bases between the two germline ends. The CDR3 is made up of 15 amino acids. The CDR3 loop is CASSTRQSRGTEAFF. CDR3 DNA: TGTGCCAGCAGCACCCGACAGTCCAGGGGCACTGAAGCTTTCTTT.

The chain links TRBV24-1 to TRBJ2-1; 11 bases match TRBD2. Germline V gene data show CDR1 as KGHDR and CDR2 as SFDVKD. V lost 2 bases, J lost 6 bases, and 5 bases stayed unmatched. The length of the CDR3 is 16 residues. The CDR3 is CATSDSPLAGGNEQFF. CDR3 DNA: TGTGCCACCAGTGATTCCCCCCTAGCGGGAGGCAATGAGCAGTTCTTC.

In this sample, this clone turned up once. V and J are TRBV27 and TRBJ1-4; TRBD1 might be the D (6 bases). This CDR3 has 17 residues. V was shortened by 4 bases and J by 8 bases, with 23 bases between the two germline ends. CDR1 is MNHEY and CDR2 is SMNVEV in the germline V gene (reference sequence). The CDR3 loop reads CASSSVGGASPIEKLFF. The CDR3 DNA follows: TGTGCCAGCAGTTCAGTAGGGGGGGCCAGCCCAATAGAAAAACTGTTTTTT.

This clone has only a few counts. The chain combines TRBV19 with TRBJ2-3; weak D call: TRBD2 (6 bases). Germline V gene lookup returns CDR1 LNHDA and CDR2 SQIVND (reference sequence). This CDR3 is 12 amino acids long. V was pared by 8 bases and J by 8 bases, with 14 bases between. CDR3 nucleotides: TGTGCCAGTGGGACTTCCCTGGGTACGCAGTATTTT. This codes for CASGTSLGTQYF. Full variable domain (remainder filled in from reference TRBV19 and TRBJ2-3): DGGITQSPKYLFRKEGQNVTLSCEQNLNHDAMYWYRQDPGQGLRLIYYSQIVNDFQKGDIAEGYSVSREKKESFPLTVTSAQKNPTAFYLCASGTSLGTQYFGPGTRLTVL.

The chain uses TRBV9 and TRBJ2-5; 14 bases line up with TRBD2. The CDR3 loop spans 16 amino acids. V shed 4 bases, J shed 5 bases, and the junction held 7 bases outside the gene matches. Germline CDR1 is SGDLS and CDR2 is YYNGEE. The CDR3 is CASSYPGLAGVETQYF. CDR3 DNA sequence: TGTGCCAGCAGCTACCCGGGACTAGCGGGAGTGGAGACCCAGTACTTC.

This clone was observed a handful of times. This chain joins TRBV20-1 and TRBJ1-5; perhaps TRBD1 as D (6 bases). CDR1 and CDR2 from the germline V gene are DFQATT and SNEGSKA (reference sequence). Deletions cut 3 bases from V and 1 base from J, with 10 bases between. The CDR3 contains 14 residues. CDR3 nucleotide sequence: TGCAGTGCTAGTGTAGGGGGAAGCAATCAGCCCCAGCATTTT. Translated, it gives CSASVGGSNQPQHF.

The rearrangement uses TRBV6-5 and TRBJ1-1; a weak D match, TRBD1 (6 bases). V was cut by 2 bases and J by 3 bases, with 10 bases left in between. There are 14 residues in the CDR3. The germline CDR1 and CDR2 sequences are MNHEY and SVGAGI. The CDR3 loop is CASSYRDTDTEAFF. As DNA, the CDR3 is TGTGCCAGCAGTTACCGGGACACTGACACTGAAGCTTTCTTT.

The chain uses TRBV4-2 and TRBJ2-7, with 11 bases that match TRBD2. Germline V CDR1 and CDR2: LGHNA, YNFKEQ. Trimming took 0 bases from V and 0 from J; bases not matched to a gene: 7. The length of the CDR3 is 18 residues. The CDR3 region has the DNA TGTGCCAGCAGCCAAGACCTCGCGGGACTAGCGGACTCCTACGAGCAGTACTTC. Translated, it gives CASSQDLAGLADSYEQYF.

V gene TRBV6-6 combines with J gene TRBJ2-7, with D maybe TRBD2 (6 bases). Germline V gene sequence: CDR1 MNHNY, CDR2 SVGAGI (reference sequence). The ends were cut back, 5 bases at V and 1 base at J, with 18 bases in the middle. The CDR3 totals 16 residues. DNA of the CDR3: TGTGCCAGCAGTCCCAGCGGAGGGAGAGGATCCTACGAGCAGTACTTC. Protein: CASSPSGGRGSYEQYF.

CDR3 in DNA: TGTGCCAGCTCCGATGACAGTGAAAAACTGTTTTTT. It yields the protein CASSDDSEKLFF. The genes are TRBV6-5 and TRBJ1-4; the D gene is possibly TRBD1 (5 bases). The CDR3 extends over 12 amino acids. CDR1 is MNHEY, CDR2 SVGAGI, per germline. The V and J ends lost 8 bases and 7 bases respectively, with 11 bases between them.

The V call is TRBV19, the J call TRBJ2-2, with D possibly TRBD1 on 5 matching bases. The CDR3 has 14 amino acids. Trimming removed 8 bases at V and 7 bases at J, with 17 bases between. Per germline, CDR1 LNHDA and CDR2 SQIVND (reference sequence). CDR3 sequence reads: CASRASGRGGELFF. DNA of the CDR3: TGTGCCAGTCGGGCGTCCGGTAGGGGCGGGGAGCTGTTTTTT.